One and the same sample provided the 6 T cell receptor beta chains below, sequenced in a study of low-dose radiotherapy and immunotherapy resistance in tumors. With TRAV- and TRBV-specific primers, first-strand cDNA was made, covering the alpha and beta chains. A roughly 22-cycle PCR with a constant-region primer and V-primer adapter amplified TCRs. TCRdb reprocessed the reads via MiXCR and lists one record per CDR3 protein. This table has about 64,000 distinct CDR3 sequences, around 27% appearing once. Time point defined: before trial treatment. Sequenced here: PBMCs, sampled before treatment. Receptors originate from a male donor with rectosigmoid adenocarcinoma.

A remark on this clonotype: A far larger clone is one base from this, pointing to a likely read error. V is TRBV6-8 and J is TRBJ1-2; no clear D gene. The CDR3 is 15 residues long. Per germline, CDR1 MNHGY and CDR2 SAAAGT. V lost 5 bases and J lost 0, with 13 bases in between. The CDR3 DNA reads TGTGCCAGCAGTAAACTGGACGGAACTAACTATGGCTACACCTTC. As protein: CASSKLDGTNYGYTF.

Concerning this clonotype itself: It is likely a read error: a sequence one base away is far more abundant. The chain is built from TRBV12-3 or TRBV12-4 and TRBJ2-1; TRBD1 might be the D (7 bases). The end of the DNA fits TRBJ2-7 better, so the J call may be wrong. The CDR3 covers 15 residues. In nucleotides, the CDR3 is TGTGCCAACGCTGGAGGGGGCTCCCTCTCCTACGAGCAGTACTTC. As protein: CANAGGGSLSYEQYF.

The table lists this clonotype with many counts. The V call is TRBV20-1, the J call TRBJ1-5; D gene unclear. Germline CDR1 is DFQATT and CDR2 is SNEGSKA (reference sequence). The CDR3 is made up of 15 amino acids. Between the trimmed V and J ends, which lost 6 bases and 1 base, there was a span of 16 bases. Here the CDR3 DNA reads TGCAGTGCCATCCCGGACGGACGAAGCAATCAGCCCCAGCATTTT. This sequence encodes CSAIPDGRSNQPQHF.

The table lists this clonotype with many counts. The rearrangement joins TRBV5-4 to TRBJ2-3; 11 nucleotides match TRBD2. This CDR3 region has 15 residues. J was trimmed by 6 bases and V by 4 bases; bases with no gene match: 7. The germline CDR1 and CDR2 sequences are SGHNT and YYREEE (reference sequence). Written as DNA, the CDR3 is TGTGCCAGCAGCCTACTAGCGGGAGAGGGGGATACGCAGTATTTT. As protein: CASSLLAGEGDTQYF.

In this sample, this clonotype turned up many times. CDR3 residues: CAISEGGYSGNTIYF. The DNA of the CDR3 is TGTGCCATCAGTGAAGGAGGGTACTCTGGAAACACCATATATTTT. The rearrangement joins TRBV10-3 to TRBJ1-3; no clear D. Germline lookup yields CDR1 ENHRY and CDR2 SYGVKD. The CDR3 sequence is 15 residues long. V lost 3 bases and J lost 0, with 9 bases in between.

This clonotype was seen at least ten times. Written as DNA, the CDR3 is TGTGCCAGCGGTCGGACAGGCTCTGGAAACACCATATATTTT. It codes for CASGRTGSGNTIYF. This chain links TRBV7-9 with TRBJ1-3; 7 bases map to TRBD1. V trimming: 8 bases; J trimming: 0 bases; junction bases outside the gene matches: 4. Germline V CDR1 and CDR2: SEHNR, FQNEAQ (reference sequence). This CDR3 is 14 amino acids long.